Following are 30 T cell receptor beta chains from one sample sequenced in a study of sequential checkpoint blockade in melanoma. Treatment of the sample: randomized to nivolumab then ipilimumab (arm A) or the reverse (arm B). The protocol was immunoSEQ multiplex PCR, while the TCRdb copy is restricted to in-frame clones and leaves out a portion. The table records 7,500 to 8,500 clones, 20% to 25% of them present only once. The sequencing here drew on tumor tissue (inferred from file names), taken from a patient given nivolumab and ipilimumab in sequence. Receptors originate from a human donor with melanoma.

This clone was counted only a few times. CDR3 DNA: TGTGCCAGCAAAGGCCGAAGGGGAGATACGCAGTATTTT. Residues: CASKGRRGDTQYF. J is TRBJ2-3 and V is TRBV6-8, with a weak D call TRBD1 (5 bases). V was clipped by 7 bases and J by 5 bases, with 13 bases between them. Germline V lookup: CDR1 MNHGY, CDR2 SAAAGT. The CDR3 totals 13 residues.

The chain couples TRBV6-8 to TRBJ1-2; TRBD1 matches 12 bases. Per germline, CDR1 MNHGY and CDR2 SAAAGT. The CDR3 extends over 16 amino acids. The J segment lost 3 bases and the V segment lost 2 bases, leaving 4 bases of the junction unmatched. The CDR3 sequence is CASSYGGTGGDYGYTF. The DNA for the CDR3 is TGTGCCAGCAGTTACGGTGGGACAGGGGGCGACTATGGCTACACCTTC.

In its sample, this clone was seen a few times. This rearrangement joins TRBV6-7 to TRBJ2-5; 8 nucleotides line up with TRBD1. TRBV6-7 is reported as an ORF; its role is uncertain. The CDR3 sequence is 16 residues long. V lost 4 bases and J lost 2; bases outside the gene matches: 9. The CDR3 loop reads CASSWNPGTGQETQYF. CDR3 bases: TGTGCCAGCAGTTGGAACCCCGGGACAGGTCAAGAGACCCAGTACTTC.

This chain links TRBV19 with TRBJ1-4, with D possibly matching TRBD1 (5 bases). V was pared by 1 base and J by 8 bases, with 20 bases between. Germline V gene sequence: CDR1 LNHDA, CDR2 SQIVND (reference sequence). There are 17 residues in the CDR3. DNA of the CDR3: TGTGCCAGTAGTATAGGTTGGGGACGGCGCGGCCCCGAAAAACTGTTTTTT. This gives the protein CASSIGWGRRGPEKLFF. Supplemented by reference TRBV19 and TRBJ1-4, the full variable domain reads DGGITQSPKYLFRKEGQNVTLSCEQNLNHDAMYWYRQDPGQGLRLIYYSQIVNDFQKGDIAEGYSVSREKKESFPLTVTSAQKNPTAFYLCASSIGWGRRGPEKLFFGSGTQLSVL.

The V call is TRBV29-1, the J call TRBJ2-7; tentative D call: TRBD1 (5 bases). CDR3 size: 15 residues. Between the trimmed V and J ends, which lost 0 bases and 1 base, there was a span of 13 bases. CDR1 and CDR2 (germline): SQVTM, ANQGSEA. The CDR3 region is CSVEDPGHGSYEQYF. DNA of the CDR3: TGCAGCGTTGAAGATCCAGGACACGGGTCCTACGAGCAGTACTTC.

There are a few counts of this clone. The gene calls are TRBV11-3 and TRBJ1-6; D unclear. The CDR3 totals 15 residues. Per the germline V gene, CDR1 is SGHNT and CDR2 is YENEEA. Trimming cost V 2 bases and J 7 bases, with 12 bases left between them. The CDR3 nucleotides are TGTGCCAGCAGCTTACAAAGGGCCGGCAATTCACCCCTCCACTTT. This gives the protein CASSLQRAGNSPLHF.

V is TRBV5-1 and J is TRBJ1-3, with D hard to call. Trimming took off 4 bases at V and 2 bases at J, with 16 bases between the two ends. The CDR3 covers 16 residues. Germline V gene sequence: CDR1 SGHRS, CDR2 YFSETQ. This CDR3 is CASSVMTGLTGNTIYF. The CDR3 DNA reads TGCGCCAGCAGCGTCATGACGGGCTTGACTGGAAACACCATATATTTT.

This clone came up a few times. The chain combines TRBV11-3 with TRBJ2-1; 11 bases match TRBD2. Germline V gene data show CDR1 as SGHNT and CDR2 as YENEEA. The V and J ends lost 5 bases and 7 bases, in that order; junction bases with no gene match: 10. This CDR3 contains 16 residues. As DNA, the CDR3 is TGTGCCAGCAGCCCCGTAGCGGGAGGGCCTGGTAATGAGCAGTTCTTC. This translates into CASSPVAGGPGNEQFF. The whole variable domain, filled in from reference TRBV11-3 and TRBJ2-1, reads EAGVVQSPRYKIIEKKQPVAFWCNPISGHNTLYWYLQNLGQGPELLIRYENEEAVDDSQLPKDRFSAERLKGVDSTLKIQPAELGDSAVYLCASSPVAGGPGNEQFFGPGTRLTVL.

The chain employs TRBV28 and TRBJ2-3; the D call may be TRBD1 or TRBD2 (5 bases each). V was trimmed by 7 bases and J by 6 bases, leaving 20 bases between them. This CDR3 comprises 15 residues. The germline V gene has CDR1 MDHEN and CDR2 SYDVKM. The CDR3 DNA reads TGTGCCAGCACCGGGCCCGGGACCAGCTGGGATACGCAGTATTTT. Protein product: CASTGPGTSWDTQYF.

The chain uses TRBV6-8 and TRBJ1-5, with TRBD1 matching 7 bases. Germline-derived CDR1 and CDR2 are MNHGY and SAAAGT. The CDR3 has 14 residues. The V and J ends lost 5 bases and 7 bases, in that order; junction bases with no gene match: 8. CDR3 protein: CASSQQGSSQPQHF. The CDR3 region has the DNA TGTGCCAGCAGTCAACAGGGGAGTAGCCAGCCCCAGCATTTT.

The V and J genes are TRBV23-1 and TRBJ2-7; D possibly corresponds to TRBD1 (5 bases). TRBV23-1 is classed as an ORF, of uncertain function. This CDR3 is built from 13 residues. With 0 bases removed from V and 2 bases from J, the gap between germline ends came to 5 bases. Here the CDR3 reads CASSQSDTYEQYF. As DNA, the CDR3 is TGCGCCAGCAGTCAATCGGACACCTACGAGCAGTACTTC.

This clone was counted only a few times. J is TRBJ2-3 and V is TRBV11-3; 8 bases fit TRBD2. The CDR3 extends over 14 amino acids. The V segment lost 5 bases and the J segment 6 bases; nucleotides outside the gene matches: 7. Germline loops: CDR1 SGHNT, CDR2 YENEEA. DNA of the CDR3: TGTGCCAGCAGCCCCGGGTTAGCGGGGGATACGCAGTATTTT. As protein: CASSPGLAGDTQYF.

The CDR3 DNA is TGTGCCTGGAAGGCGAGTGGAAACACCATATATTTT. Translation gives CAWKASGNTIYF. The V and J genes are TRBV30 and TRBJ1-3; no clear D. Between the trimmed V and J ends, which lost 4 bases and 3 bases, there was a span of 7 bases. Germline CDR1 and CDR2: GTSNPN and SVGIG (reference sequence). The CDR3 is 12 amino acids. Full variable domain (outside the CDR3, taken from reference TRBV30 and TRBJ1-3): SQTIHQWPATLVQPVGSPLSLECTVEGTSNPNLYWYRQAAGRGLQLLFYSVGIGQISSEVPQNLSASRPQDRQFILSSKKLLLSDSGFYLCAWKASGNTIYFGEGSWLTVV.

CDR3 in DNA: TGTGCCAGCAGCTTATCAGGGTCAACTAATGAAAAACTGTTTTTT. This sequence encodes CASSLSGSTNEKLFF. The chain is built from TRBV11-3 and TRBJ1-4, with D perhaps TRBD1 (5 bases). The V and J ends lost 2 bases and 0 bases respectively, with 7 bases between them. From germline, CDR1 is SGHNT and CDR2 YENEEA. The CDR3 extends over 15 amino acids.

The chain recombines TRBV18 with TRBJ2-2, with 9 positions matching TRBD1. Germline lookup yields CDR1 KGHSH and CDR2 LQKENI. With 0 bases clipped from V and 1 base from J, the junction kept 6 bases outside the gene matches. The CDR3 is made up of 18 amino acids. CDR3 nucleotide sequence: TGTGCCAGCTCACCACCCCAGACAGGGGGGGTGAACACCGGGGAGCTGTTTTTT. Residues: CASSPPQTGGVNTGELFF.

The count of this clone is one. This chain joins TRBV18 and TRBJ2-1; 14 nucleotides agree with TRBD2. This CDR3 contains 16 residues. The germline V gene has CDR1 KGHSH and CDR2 LQKENI. V lost 0 bases to trimming and J lost 9 bases; unmatched junction nucleotides: 4. CDR3 DNA: TGTGCCAGCTCACCACCGGGGACTAGCGGGGGCGGTGAGCAGTTCTTC. Translating gives CASSPPGTSGGGEQFF.

This clone occurred a few times. The V call is TRBV19, the J call TRBJ2-7; 8 bases are shared with TRBD1. The length of the CDR3 is 12 residues. V shed 4 bases and J 5 bases; nucleotides not matched to a gene: 1. The germline V gene has CDR1 LNHDA and CDR2 SQIVND (reference sequence). Here the CDR3 DNA reads TGTGCCAGTAGTACGACAGGGGACGAGCAGTACTTC. The encoded protein is CASSTTGDEQYF.

This clone was found a few times. The V call is TRBV6-7, the J call TRBJ2-7; D remains unclear. TRBV6-7 is an open reading frame, and its role is uncertain. The V end lost 8 bases, the J end lost 3 bases, and 8 bases lay between the germline ends. CDR3 length: 11 residues. CDR3 bases: TGTGCCAGCCCCTACGGCTACGAGCAGTACTTC. As protein: CASPYGYEQYF.

The V gene is TRBV11-3, the J gene TRBJ1-2; 7 nucleotides align to TRBD1. From germline, CDR1 is SGHNT and CDR2 YENEEA. Unmatched junction bases numbered 5, after V lost 3 bases and J lost 1 base. This CDR3 region has 15 residues. This CDR3 reads CASSFNRGHNYGYTF. The CDR3 DNA is TGTGCCAGCAGCTTTAACAGGGGCCATAACTATGGCTACACCTTC.

The V gene is TRBV5-1, the J gene TRBJ1-1; 11 nucleotides align to TRBD1. There are 14 residues in the CDR3. V lost 3 bases, J lost 6 bases, and 4 bases stayed unmatched. Germline V gives CDR1 SGHRS, CDR2 YFSETQ. The CDR3, as DNA: TGCGCCAGCAGCTGGGGACAGGGGGGTGCTGAAGCTTTCTTT. This codes for CASSWGQGGAEAFF.

This clone was observed once. The chain has TRBV19 and TRBJ1-2; TRBD1 is a possible D gene (6 bases). CDR1 is LNHDA and CDR2 is SQIVND in the germline V gene (reference sequence). The CDR3 consists of 15 residues. V lost 3 bases, J lost 2 bases, and 13 bases lay in between. For the CDR3, the DNA is TGTGCCAGTAGTATCATACAGGGAACAAACTATGGCTACACCTTC. Its protein product is CASSIIQGTNYGYTF.

This chain connects TRBV19 to TRBJ2-1; 10 bases match TRBD2. CDR3 length: 15 amino acids. Trimming at V came to 3 bases and at J to 8 bases, leaving 7 bases not matched to a gene. CDR1 is LNHDA and CDR2 is SQIVND in the germline V gene (reference sequence). The DNA of the CDR3 is TGTGCCAGTAGTATTGGTCTAGCGGGAGTCGATGAGCAGTTCTTC. Translation gives CASSIGLAGVDEQFF.

The chain employs TRBV19 and TRBJ1-2; D is uncertain. Per the germline V gene, CDR1 is LNHDA and CDR2 is SQIVND (reference sequence). This CDR3 region has 13 residues. V lost 3 bases to trimming and J lost 5 bases, with 10 bases between them. CDR3 loop: CASSMSGTYGYTF. The CDR3 DNA sequence: TGTGCCAGTAGTATGTCGGGTACTTATGGCTACACCTTC.

This rearrangement joins TRBV19 to TRBJ1-5, with D unresolved. Germline CDR1 reads LNHDA; CDR2 reads SQIVND (reference sequence). V lost 0 bases, J lost 0 bases, and 15 bases lay in between. The CDR3 consists of 18 residues. CDR3 bases: TGTGCCAGTAGTATAGATGCTCGAGGGAAATATAGCAATCAGCCCCAGCATTTT. This sequence encodes CASSIDARGKYSNQPQHF. Supplemented by reference TRBV19 and TRBJ1-5, the full variable domain reads DGGITQSPKYLFRKEGQNVTLSCEQNLNHDAMYWYRQDPGQGLRLIYYSQIVNDFQKGDIAEGYSVSREKKESFPLTVTSAQKNPTAFYLCASSIDARGKYSNQPQHFGDGTRLSIL.

This chain connects TRBV30 to TRBJ2-5, with D possibly matching TRBD2 (5 bases). CDR3 length: 14 amino acids. Germline CDR1 and CDR2: GTSNPN and SVGIG (reference sequence). The V end lost 3 bases, the J end lost 7 bases, and 18 bases lay between the germline ends. As DNA, the CDR3 is TGTGCCTGGAGCCCCGGGTCCGGACGGGGGACCCAGTACTTC. Residues: CAWSPGSGRGTQYF.

The V call is TRBV9, the J call TRBJ1-2; 7 bases fit TRBD1. Germline V gene data show CDR1 as SGDLS and CDR2 as YYNGEE. V lost 2 bases and J lost 0; bases outside the gene matches: 4. The CDR3 has 15 amino acids. CDR3 nucleotides: TGTGCCAGCAGCGTTGGGACAGCAGCTAACTATGGCTACACCTTC. This codes for CASSVGTAANYGYTF.

The gene calls are TRBV19 and TRBJ1-4; possible D gene TRBD1, 5 bases. The CDR3 extends over 14 amino acids. Germline V CDR1 and CDR2: LNHDA, SQIVND (reference sequence). V was clipped by 4 bases and J by 5 bases, with 11 bases between them. In DNA form, the CDR3 reads TGTGCCAGTAGTACAACAGGAGGGAATGAAAAACTGTTTTTT. It is translated as CASSTTGGNEKLFF.

The CDR3 region has the DNA TGTGCCAGCAGTTGGGGACACATGAACACTGAAGCTTTCTTT. Translating gives CASSWGHMNTEAFF. This chain links TRBV11-3 with TRBJ1-1; TRBD1 might be the D (6 bases). This CDR3 comprises 14 residues. Germline V gives CDR1 SGHNT, CDR2 YENEEA. V lost 6 bases and J 0 bases, leaving 11 bases between the germline ends.

This clone was found a few times. This sequence joins TRBV11-3 and TRBJ2-1, with 7 bases matching TRBD2. Germline V gene lookup returns CDR1 SGHNT and CDR2 YENEEA. After removal of 6 bases from V and 2 bases from J, the junction contained 10 bases not matched to a gene. The CDR3 spans 16 residues. The DNA for the CDR3 is TGTGCCAGCAGATCCCGCGGGGGAGGAGCCTACAATGAGCAGTTCTTC. Protein product: CASRSRGGGAYNEQFF.

The rearrangement uses TRBV30 and TRBJ2-3, with 10 bases aligning to TRBD1. V dropped 3 bases and J dropped 14; count of bases not matched to a gene: 11. Germline loops: CDR1 GTSNPN, CDR2 SVGIG (reference sequence). The CDR3 is 13 amino acids. The CDR3 is CAWRNPGTGVRYF. CDR3 coding DNA: TGTGCCTGGAGGAACCCCGGGACAGGGGTTAGGTATTTT.